The source of this T cell receptor beta chain is a study of control samples from healthy donors and cancer patients. The data were produced by immunoSEQ multiplex PCR, yet TCRdb's version contains in-frame clones alone and is incomplete. The sample holds some 140,000 clones, about 94% seen once. The germline CDR1 and CDR2 sequences are MNHNS and SASEGT. The CDR3 covers 14 residues. Trimming removed 3 bases at V and 7 bases at J, with 10 bases between. The chain recombines TRBV6-1 with TRBJ1-6; D is unresolved. Sequenced sample: blood. The TCR comes from a man aged 40-49 years in good health. CDR3 sequence: CASSENTGNSPLHF. Here the CDR3 DNA reads TGTGCCAGCAGTGAGAACACCGGGAATTCACCCCTCCACTTT.